The TCR beta chain under discussion was sequenced for a study of cytomegalovirus exposure and HLA in healthy donors (dated by TCRdb to about 2017). Regarding the research as a whole: An earlier analysis of around 600 of the donors reported 250 to 350 Gb of sequence data and some 100 million unique TCR beta sequences from 150 million to 200 million T cells. About 300 gigabases of sequencing data and approximately 91 million unique TCR sequences made up an early release that covered fewer than 650 HLA-typed donors. Of the roughly 390 genotyped donors, roughly 85% fell in the genetic ancestry cluster associated with self-reported Caucasian donors. The study aimed to test whether cataloging public T cell receptors could reveal signatures of past pathogen exposure. The study used immunosequencing to profile the T cell repertoires of 670 or so subjects and linked those repertoires to cytomegalovirus serostatus. Along with the roughly 610-subject first cohort, a separate validation cohort of over a hundred different subjects was used. The study combined high-throughput TCR immunosequencing, statistical association of individual TCRs with disease status, and machine learning to predict cytomegalovirus infection status. To study patterns of TCR occurrence, a later analysis re-analyzed previously published TCR beta repertoires from several hundred donors and added high-resolution HLA genotyping. Rather than drawing on any new phenotypic data, the later analysis identified candidate immune exposures from TCR beta sequences and the way those sequences occurred across donors. An earlier analysis of around 640 of the donors used high-throughput TCR beta sequencing to judge whether each TCR beta V gene segment behaved as functional or pseudogenic. Alongside the repertoire data, information on donor age, sex, ethnicity and CMV serostatus was compiled. A later genetic analysis used genome-wide SNP genotypes for about 60% of the 666 donors, treating that subset as a discovery cohort. Every repertoire in the discovery cohort had been generated on one and the same sequencing platform. HLA typing included class I and class II loci at four-digit resolution. Typing coverage varied by locus: 629-630 donors for A, B, C, DRB1 and DQB1; roughly 560 for DQA1; more than 600 for DPA1; approximately 470 for DPB1. Roughly 5 DR-DQ haplotypes were treated as single units for association and clustering because of strong linkage in the cohort. Among some 400 genotyped donors of the cohort, an average of approximately 220,000 unique TCR beta nucleotide sequences was sequenced per donor, of which about 18% were non-productive.

The cohort comprised 670 or so healthy bone marrow donors. All cohort members were sampled while nominally healthy, although unrecorded immune exposures were likely present. The donor was CMV seropositive and belonged to the group of 250 to 350 seropositive cohort members. A peripheral blood sample was provided by each donor, and peripheral blood mononuclear cells were used for TCR beta sequencing. The Qiagen DNeasy Blood Extraction Kit was used to extract genomic DNA from the blood cell samples. Worth noting for this clone: The target of this receptor is not known. Base quality data are lacking; no much larger clone is found one base away.

Library generation was performed with the immunoSEQ multiplex PCR assay. For the multiplex PCR, a mixture combining 60 forward primers for TCR Vbeta segments and 13 reverse primers for TCR Jbeta segments was used. A multiplex PCR assay on genomic DNA amplified the CDR3 region of rearranged TCR beta genes. The Illumina HiSeq System was used to sequence the amplified TCR beta libraries as 87-base-pair reads. Turning to the authors' computational methods: Across the roughly 700 repertoires, a later analysis counted around 80 million unique TCR beta chains, around 11 million of which were shared by at least two donors. To remove PCR and sequencing errors, raw reads were error-corrected and collapsed into unique sequences using a nearest-neighbor algorithm that merged closely related sequences. CDR3 sequences were aligned to IMGT reference sequences to assign V, D and J gene segments. For a sequence to be retained, a match of at least six nucleotides to both a V gene segment and a J gene segment was required. A rearrangement was called productive if the CDR3 had no stop codons and remained in frame with V and J, and every other rearrangement was called non-productive. CDR3 was defined according to IMGT convention as the region running from the second conserved V-encoded cysteine to the conserved J-encoded phenylalanine. Sequences without an unambiguous match to a single V gene segment were excluded from the earlier analysis of a few hundred of the donors. An earlier analysis of some 500 of the donors classified V segments as functional when productive rearrangements were above 56.7% and as segregating when the standard deviation between donors was above 5%. A statistical classification framework was built to diagnose cytomegalovirus status from the catalog of TCR beta chain sequences. In a later analysis, TCR nucleotide sequences were compared against IMGT/GENE-DB human TR gene sequences so that V and J genes could be assigned. A later analysis assigned CDR3 sequences and most-parsimonious VDJ recombination scenarios with the TCRdist pipeline. A later analysis defined each TCR beta chain by its CDR3 amino acid sequence plus V-gene family, and excluded reads lacking a unique V-gene family. As a way to deal with suspected cross-contamination and a sequencing artifact, a later analysis dropped 500 to 700 nucleotide sequences that were highly shared and had low generation probability. A later analysis calculated a clonal expansion index for each public chain from normalized within-repertoire ranks of inferred template counts. Generation probabilities in a later analysis came from a VDJ recombination model fitted to out-of-frame rearrangements, and those results were checked against IGoR. In a later analysis, TCR-TCR, TCR-HLA and TCR-CMV co-occurrence was scored with hypergeometric tests, and a repertoire-size bias correction was applied to TCR pairs. A later analysis estimated false discovery rates by permuting HLA or CMV assignments 20 times. In a later analysis, co-occurring TCRs were grouped with DBSCAN, and TCRdist sequence similarity was added when clustering was performed within HLA-allele-positive subsets. Repertoires with fewer than 30,000 or more than 120,000 public chains were left out of co-occurrence clustering, as were about 5 repertoires with anomalous nucleotide sharing. Drawn from immuneACCESS, this table holds only the in-frame rearrangements with V and J called that TCRdb kept. Clones are partly lost; checked studies trace under half to an unresolved V gene and leave the rest unexplained. V and J calls and clone size come straight from that table; D and trimming were deduced from the DNA. Across this sample there are some 160,000 clones, with 60% to 85% seen only once. Around 7% of the sample is held by the ten biggest clonotypes.

Here is what the overall study found, with its caveats: Compared with equally common non-associated chains, HLA-associated TCR beta chains in a later analysis were more clonally expanded and had lower generation probabilities. The authors suggested that the approach could potentially be generalized to other disease states and immunological phenotypes. In a later genetic analysis, fewer N-insertions in productive TCRs were reported among donors in an Asian-associated ancestry cluster than the approximately 670-donor mean. Across donors, most TCR sequences were observed very rarely, whereas some public TCRs were present in many individuals. In a later analysis, most CMV-associated TCR beta chains were found to appear HLA-restricted, with HLA associations seemingly driven largely by CMV exposure. In a later analysis, TCR association rates were found to vary across HLA loci, with the most associated TCRs seen for DRB1 alleles and the fewest for HLA-C alleles. A further reported finding was that TCR beta sequences accurately predicted the HLA-A and HLA-B alleles for most subjects in the first cohort. A cluster of highly shared sequence variants was judged likely to represent a technical artifact of the sequencing pipeline. At a false discovery rate of 0.05, a later analysis linked 16,951 TCR beta sequences to specific HLA alleles. Because HLA typing was unavailable for some donors at each locus, only the typed subset was used in association tests. The study listed 164 TCR beta chains as associated with cytomegalovirus. Three of the identified cytomegalovirus-associated TCR beta chains were confirmed in vitro to be specific for cytomegalovirus antigens. An association between a missense DCLRE1C variant and V-gene and J-gene trimming of TCR beta chains was found in a later genetic analysis and replicated in an independent cohort. Broadly in line with IMGT annotations, most TCR beta V segments showed up in productive rearrangements about 87% or about 30% of the time in an earlier analysis of several hundred of the donors. Presence/absence analyses assumed roughly uniform sequencing depth across donors, an assumption that may not hold. The classifier was reported to diagnose cytomegalovirus status with high specificity and sensitivity in both the original cohort and the validation cohort. A later analysis reported that several top co-occurrence clusters appeared linked to parvovirus B19, influenza, CMV and Epstein-Barr virus. Some 16 rarely observed V segments, including chromosome 9 orphons, were excluded from the earlier analysis of about 610 of the donors because counts were too low. Linkage disequilibrium might explain the correlated functional status among segregating V segments, but an unknown experimental factor could not be excluded. Immune exposure information for the cohort was limited to CMV serostatus. When HLA alleles, especially DR and DQ, strongly co-occurred, TCR associations were difficult to assign to individual alleles. Only TCR beta chains were sequenced in this cohort, and the absence of alpha or paired-chain data limited detectable features.

The origin of this receptor is a woman in her forties in good health and CMV-seropositive. The sample was PBMCs.

CDR3 region: CASSMGTGSSGANVLTF. The DNA reads as follows: TGTGCCAGTAGCATGGGGACAGGGTCCTCCGGGGCCAACGTCCTGACTTTC. The chain employs TRBV19 and TRBJ2-6, with 9 bases aligning to TRBD1. Spanning cysteine to phenylalanine, the CDR3 consists of 17 amino acids. Only the CDR3 DNA is retained, 51 bases long and in frame from the first base. CDR1 and CDR2 (LNHDA, SQIVND) derive from the germline V gene (reference sequence). The junction shows trimming of 6 bases on V and 4 bases on J, and the gene matches do not reach 10 bases of it.